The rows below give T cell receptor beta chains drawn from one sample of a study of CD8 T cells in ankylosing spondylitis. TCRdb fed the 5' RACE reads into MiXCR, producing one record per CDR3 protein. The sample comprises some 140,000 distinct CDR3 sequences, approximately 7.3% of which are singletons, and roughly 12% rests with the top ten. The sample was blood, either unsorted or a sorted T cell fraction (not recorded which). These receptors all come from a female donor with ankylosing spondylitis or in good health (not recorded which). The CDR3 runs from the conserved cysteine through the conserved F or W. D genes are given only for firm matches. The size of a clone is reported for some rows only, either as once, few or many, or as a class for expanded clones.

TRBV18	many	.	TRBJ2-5	TGTGCCAGCTCACCAGTGGGGGGCAAGTACCAAGAGACCCAGTACTTC	CASSPVGGKYQETQYF
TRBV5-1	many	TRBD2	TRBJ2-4	TGCGCCAGCAGCTTGGGACTAGCAGTCTTCGGGAACATTCAGTACTTC	CASSLGLAVFGNIQYF
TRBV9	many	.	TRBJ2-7	TGTGCCAGCTCTCCGTCGGACAGATACTACGAGCAGTACTTC	CASSPSDRYYEQYF
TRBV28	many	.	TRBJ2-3	TGTGCCAGCAGTGCCTCTACAGATACGCAGTATTTT	CASSASTDTQYF
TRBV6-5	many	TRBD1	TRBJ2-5	TGTGCCAGCAGTTTGGGACAGGGGATTGAAGAGACCCAGTACTTC	CASSLGQGIEETQYF
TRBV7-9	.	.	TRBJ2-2	TGTGCCAGCAGCTTGACGGTACGGAACACCGGGGAGCTGTTTTTT	CASSLTVRNTGELFF
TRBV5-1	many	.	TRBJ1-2	TGCGCCAGCAGCTCTGCTGGGGATGGCTACACCTTC	CASSSAGDGYTF
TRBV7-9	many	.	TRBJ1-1	TGTGCCAGCAGCCTACTCCCGGGGGCCACTGAAGCTTTCTTT	CASSLLPGATEAFF
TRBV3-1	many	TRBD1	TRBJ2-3	TGTGCCAGCAGCTACAGGACAGGGGGTAGCACAGATACGCAGTATTTT	CASSYRTGGSTDTQYF
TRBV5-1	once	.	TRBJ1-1	TGCGCCAGCAGCTTGGGCCAGGCTGAAGCTTTCTTT	CASSLGQAEAFF
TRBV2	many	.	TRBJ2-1	TGTGCCAGCAGCTTAATGAAAGGTCTCGTGGGGAATGAGCAGTTCTTC	CASSLMKGLVGNEQFF